Below are 21 T cell receptor beta chains sequenced from a single sample in a study of blood T cells in healthy people across ages. A second 7 to 11 cycle PCR used barcoded and J-beta primers. TCRdb reanalysed the 5' RACE reads using MiXCR and keeps one entry per CDR3 protein. Of hundreds of thousands of distinct CDR3 sequences in the sample, about 30% were seen once. Sequencing input: blood. The receptors come from a woman older than 75 in good health.

This clonotype was seen just once. The V and J genes are TRBV7-2 and TRBJ2-3; D may be TRBD2 (7 bases). With 5 bases removed from V and 6 bases from J, the gap between germline ends came to 21 bases. The CDR3 extends over 16 amino acids. Per the germline V gene, CDR1 is SGHTA and CDR2 is FQGNSA. The CDR3, as DNA: TGTGCCAGCAGCCGGTGGGGGGGGGCCATTTCGGATACGCAGTATTTT. As protein: CASSRWGGAISDTQYF.

The chain combines TRBV11-2 with TRBJ2-1, with 8 bases lining up with TRBD1. J lost 8 bases, V lost 5 bases, and 5 bases had no gene match. This CDR3 has 13 residues. Germline-derived CDR1 and CDR2 are SGHAT and FQNNGV. CDR3 loop: CASSPDRGHEQFF. The CDR3 coding sequence is TGTGCCAGCAGCCCCGACAGGGGACATGAGCAGTTCTTC.

Only a few counts were recorded for this clonotype. An end of the junction does not agree with germline; a read error may underlie this. The V and J genes are TRBV5-8 and TRBJ1-2, with D possibly TRBD1 on 5 matching bases. The CDR3 covers 14 residues. The V gene's germline CDR1 is SGHTS and CDR2 YDEGEE. CDR3 in DNA: TGTGCCGGCAGCTTGGGGGGTCGGCGATATGGCTACACCTTC. Its protein is CAGSLGGRRYGYTF. The entire variable domain, with the rest obtained from reference TRBV5-8 and TRBJ1-2, is as follows: EAGVTQSPTHLIKTRGQQATLRCSPISGHTSVYWYQQALGLGLQFLLWYDEGEERNRGNFPPRFSGRQFPNYSSELNVNALELEDSALYLCAGSLGGRRYGYTFGSGTRLTVV.

This clonotype was seen repeatedly, ten times or more. The chain is built from TRBV28 and TRBJ2-5; D might be TRBD2 (6 bases). V was cut by 6 bases and J by 5 bases, with 16 bases left in between. The CDR3 sequence is 14 residues long. Germline V gene data show CDR1 as MDHEN and CDR2 as SYDVKM. The CDR3 loop reads CASSQPNGGETQYF. Here the CDR3 DNA reads TGTGCCAGCAGCCAACCAAACGGGGGTGAGACCCAGTACTTC.

This clonotype showed up many times. J is TRBJ2-7 and V is TRBV7-2; D perhaps matches TRBD1 (5 bases). Trimming shortened V by 3 bases and J by 5 bases, and 17 bases separated the two germline ends. The CDR3 runs to 15 residues. Germline loops: CDR1 SGHTA, CDR2 FQGNSA. CDR3 amino acids: CASSLGRAYRDEQYF. In DNA, the CDR3 is TGTGCCAGCAGCTTGGGCAGGGCATATAGGGACGAGCAGTACTTC.

This clonotype came up a few times. One end of the junction does not line up with germline, which may come from a read error. DNA for the CDR3: TGTGCCAGCAGCTTAGCCGGGACGGACCATGAGACCCAGTACTTC. It is translated as CASSLAGTDHETQYF. The rearrangement links TRBV7-2 to TRBJ2-5; D might be TRBD1 or TRBD2, each matching 5 bases. The CDR3 spans 15 residues. Germline lookup yields CDR1 SGHTA and CDR2 FQGNSA.

Comments on this clonotype: One base away lies a much larger clone, so this may be a sequencing read error. The chain is built from TRBV3-1 and TRBJ2-1; 8 bases agree with TRBD2. This CDR3 is 15 amino acids long. Germline CDR1 is LGHDT and CDR2 is YNNKEL (reference sequence). DNA of the CDR3: TGTGCCGGCAGCCAAGGCGGGACTAGTGGAGATGAGCAGTTCTTC. This encodes CAGSQGGTSGDEQFF.

This clonotype was counted only a few times. The chain uses TRBV6-2 or TRBV6-3 and TRBJ2-5; D uncertain. The J call may be in error: the DNA end matches TRBJ2-7 better. CDR1 is MNHEY and CDR2 is SVGEGT in the germline V gene. The CDR3 is made up of 13 amino acids. This CDR3 is CASSYSHLYEQYF. The CDR3 DNA reads TGTGCCAGCAGTTACTCCCACCTTTACGAGCAGTACTTC.

This clonotype was detected ten times or more. J is TRBJ2-7 and V is TRBV19; weak D call: TRBD2 (5 bases). Trimming left V 0 bases short and J 6 bases short, with 9 bases between. This CDR3 region has 13 residues. Germline CDR1 reads LNHDA; CDR2 reads SQIVND (reference sequence). CDR3 bases: TGTGCCAGTAGTATAGACGGACTGGGCGAGCAGTACTTC. Residues: CASSIDGLGEQYF. The variable domain in full, completed from reference TRBV19 and TRBJ2-7, reads DGGITQSPKYLFRKEGQNVTLSCEQNLNHDAMYWYRQDPGQGLRLIYYSQIVNDFQKGDIAEGYSVSREKKESFPLTVTSAQKNPTAFYLCASSIDGLGEQYFGPGTRLTVT.

V gene TRBV6-5 combines with J gene TRBJ2-7; 11 bases map to TRBD2. The junction had 10 bases not matched to a gene; V was cut back by 5 bases and J by 7 bases. Germline assignment: CDR1 MNHEY and CDR2 SVGAGI. The CDR3 is 15 residues long. CDR3 residues: CASSSPGLAVNEQYF. CDR3 bases: TGTGCCAGCAGTAGCCCGGGACTAGCGGTCAATGAGCAGTACTTC.

As to this clonotype: A much larger clone differs by one base, so this may be a read error. This chain uses TRBV7-2 with TRBJ1-1, with D hard to call. Germline lookup yields CDR1 SGHTA and CDR2 FQGNSA. V lost 2 bases, J lost 2 bases, and 12 bases lay in between. The CDR3 consists of 15 residues. This CDR3 is CASSLWRSINTEAFF. CDR3 DNA: TGTGCCAGCAGCTTATGGAGGTCCATAAACACTGAAGCTTTCTTT.

This clonotype was detected ten times or more. The chain joins TRBV7-9 to TRBJ1-1; 8 bases align to TRBD1. The germline gives CDR1 SEHNR, CDR2 FQNEAQ (reference sequence). V trimming: 7 bases; J trimming: 6 bases; junction bases outside the gene matches: 7. This CDR3 region has 13 residues. The CDR3 region is CASTEQGVAEAFF. For the CDR3, the DNA is TGTGCCAGCACCGAACAGGGGGTGGCTGAAGCTTTCTTT.

There are many counts of this clonotype. The chain employs TRBV28 and TRBJ2-7; D might be TRBD1 (6 bases). The V end lost 5 bases, the J end lost 2 bases, and 22 bases lay between the germline ends. The CDR3 spans 17 residues. Germline assignment: CDR1 MDHEN and CDR2 SYDVKM. The chain's CDR3 is CASSPGTLDWITYEQYF. As DNA, the CDR3 is TGTGCCAGCAGTCCCGGGACACTCGACTGGATAACCTACGAGCAGTACTTC.

Comment on this clonotype: One base away lies a much larger clone, so this may be a sequencing read error. This chain's CDR3 is CAGRTSGGPLNEQYF. CDR3 coding DNA: TGTGCCGGCAGAACTAGCGGGGGGCCGTTGAATGAGCAGTACTTC. The rearrangement joins TRBV6-2 or TRBV6-3 to TRBJ2-7, with 12 bases lining up with TRBD2. The V gene's germline CDR1 is MNHEY and CDR2 SVGEGT. The CDR3 runs to 15 residues.

This clonotype was seen more than once but under ten times. A read error may account for a junction end that differs from germline. The chain links TRBV5-5 to TRBJ2-1, with D tentatively TRBD2 (7 bases). Germline V gives CDR1 SGHKS, CDR2 YYEKEE (reference sequence). The length of the CDR3 is 16 residues. In DNA, the CDR3 is TGTGCCAGTAGCCCGAGGGGCGGGGGCCCCTACTATGAGCAGTTCTTC. Translating it yields CASSPRGGGPYYEQFF.

This clonotype was recorded at least ten times. This chain's CDR3 is CASSDTYYEQYF. In DNA form, the CDR3 reads TGCGCCAGCAGCGACACATACTACGAGCAGTACTTC. This chain links TRBV5-1 with TRBJ2-7; D uncertain. From germline, CDR1 is SGHRS and CDR2 YFSETQ. The CDR3 has 12 residues. V dropped 4 bases and J dropped 3 bases, with 8 bases sitting between them.

With regard to this clonotype: A clone one base away is much larger, so this may be a read error. The chain uses TRBV6-1 and TRBJ1-2; a possible D gene is TRBD1 (5 bases). The CDR3 covers 16 residues. Looked up from germline, CDR1 is MNHNS and CDR2 is SASEGT. CDR3 region: CASSEAGDPRLYSYTF. Written as DNA, the CDR3 is TGTGCCAGCAGTGAAGCGGGGGACCCTAGGCTCTATAGCTACACCTTC.

There are many counts of this clonotype. The chain combines TRBV7-6 with TRBJ2-1; D is ambiguous. CDR3 length: 12 residues. The germline V and J ends were trimmed by 1 base and 12 bases, with 10 bases remaining between them. CDR1 and CDR2 (germline): SGHVS, FNYEAQ. As DNA, the CDR3 is TGTGCCAGCAGCTTAGTTTATGGTTTGCAGTTCTTC. It encodes CASSLVYGLQFF.

Many counts were recorded for this clonotype. This chain joins TRBV27 and TRBJ2-7; 7 nucleotides agree with TRBD1. Germline CDR1 reads MNHEY; CDR2 reads SMNVEV (reference sequence). Trimming at V came to 6 bases and at J to 7 bases, leaving 12 bases not matched to a gene. The length of the CDR3 is 14 residues. As DNA, the CDR3 is TGTGCCAGCAGCCTACAGCGAGGGGGCAGAGAGCAGTACTTC. This encodes CASSLQRGGREQYF.

This clonotype was seen a few times. This chain uses TRBV27 with TRBJ1-1; 7 nucleotides agree with TRBD1. The V gene end was trimmed by 0 bases and the J gene end by 2 bases; junction bases not matched to a gene: 3. Germline CDR1 and CDR2: MNHEY and SMNVEV (reference sequence). The CDR3 extends over 15 amino acids. The CDR3 DNA reads as TGTGCCAGCAGTTTATCTCGGACAGGAAACACTGAAGCTTTCTTT. This encodes CASSLSRTGNTEAFF.

This clonotype was observed many times. The rearrangement links TRBV20-1 to TRBJ2-7; D may correspond to TRBD1 or TRBD2 (6 bases each). Germline loops: CDR1 DFQATT, CDR2 SNEGSKA (reference sequence). The CDR3 is 14 amino acids. Trimming cost V 0 bases and J 5 bases, with 14 bases left between them. CDR3 protein: CSARDHGGIHEQYF. CDR3 DNA sequence: TGCAGTGCTAGAGATCACGGGGGCATCCACGAGCAGTACTTC.